This T cell receptor beta chain originates from a study of early T cells in non-severe SARS-CoV-2 infection. Individual cDNA molecules carried attached unique molecular identifiers. TCRdb fed the 5' RACE reads into MiXCR, producing one record per CDR3 protein. The table includes fewer than 65,000 distinct CDR3 sequences, around an eighth detected once. The TCR was taken from an adult who was a healthcare worker with PCR-confirmed SARS-CoV-2 infection or an uninfected control (not recorded which). Material: whole blood.

The CDR3 spells CASGAGAEAFF. CDR3 DNA sequence: TGTGCCAGCGGGGCGGGGGCTGAAGCTTTCTTT. The chain couples TRBV6-6 to TRBJ1-1, with D tentatively TRBD1 (5 bases). Trimming removed 8 bases from V and 6 bases from J, with 10 bases in between. Germline CDR1 is MNHNY and CDR2 is SVGAGI (reference sequence). The CDR3 extends over 11 amino acids.